This entry features one T cell receptor beta chain sequence. Here immunoSEQ multiplex PCR was the method, and the copy in TCRdb shows in-frame clones only, minus some. Of 950,000 to 1,100,000 clones in the sample, around 75% were seen once. The data stem from a study of shared clonotypes between healthy human individuals. V shed 5 bases and J shed 14 bases, with 20 bases lying between them. CDR1 and CDR2 (germline): SGHAT, FQNNGV. The CDR3 has 13 amino acids. Source material: memory CD4+ T cells sorted from blood. Subset denoted: CD45RA-negative fraction. This clonotype was sampled from a man aged 18 to 29 in good health. This chain joins TRBV11-2 and TRBJ2-3, with D perhaps matching TRBD2 (6 bases). The DNA for the CDR3 is TGTGCCAGCAGCCCAGGAGGGGCCACCCCGGGGTATTTT. It yields the protein CASSPGGATPGYF.